This TCR beta chain originates from a study of beta chain features in type 1 diabetes. Study findings and constraints: Healthy donors had naive, central memory and Treg TCRB repertoires that appeared less similar than those seen among patients.

The sequenced template was cDNA made from the entire isolated RNA. Only in-frame clones appear in the TCRdb table, and some are missing; sequencing was by immunoSEQ multiplex PCR. The data show hundreds of thousands of clones, 17% seen once. This clone was seen more than once but under ten times. The antigen remains undetermined. This receptor was identified in a woman in her late teens or twenties in good health. Sequencing was performed on naive CD4+ T cells from blood.

CDR3 sequence reads: CASSPRVAGTGELFF. CDR3 DNA: TGTGCCAGCAGCCCCCGGGTAGCGGGAACCGGGGAGCTGTTTTTT. The V and J genes are TRBV27 and TRBJ2-2; 8 bases map to TRBD2. This CDR3 is built from 15 residues. J was trimmed by 5 bases and V by 6 bases; bases with no gene match: 8. The V gene's germline CDR1 is MNHEY and CDR2 SMNVEV (reference sequence).